This T cell receptor (beta chain) was identified in a study of preoperative IRX-2 immunotherapy in early breast cancer. The J segment lost 2 bases and the V segment lost 4 bases, leaving 2 bases of the junction unmatched. CDR3 length equals 13 residues. Germline V gene data show CDR1 as MGHRA and CDR2 as YSYEKL. Described treatment: preoperative locoregional IRX-2 cytokine immunotherapy. Preoperative locoregional IRX-2 cytokine immunotherapy was tested in the phase Ib source study. TCRdb's table, derived via immunoSEQ multiplex PCR, lists solely in-frame clones and lacks some. Of 30,000 to 45,000 clones detected, 82% appear once; the ten largest clones hold about 1.5%.

This sequence was found in a human donor with breast cancer. The V and J genes are TRBV4-1 and TRBJ2-7; 7 positions agree with TRBD1. Source: lymph node tissue, taken after IRX-2 immunotherapy. CDR3 sequence (DNA): TGCGCCAGCAGCCCGGGACAGACCTACGAGCAGTACTTC. Protein sequence: CASSPGQTYEQYF.